This record covers a single T cell receptor (beta chain). Antigen: not known. The data were taken from a study of CD8+ T cells in alopecia areata. Background on the study: Tofacitinib was given for 6 to 18 months, then stopped for 6 months. Study findings and constraints: Sharing of TCRs across patients appeared less clear than in mice, possibly for HLA-related reasons. Persistence of many expanded lesional clones was seen in scalp and blood during tofacitinib. There were also resident alphabeta T cells of normal skin sequenced in scalp samples.

The CDR3 length is 15 residues. CDR1 is LNHNV, CDR2 YYDKDF, per germline (reference sequence). V was pared by 5 bases and J by 6 bases, with 16 bases between. Treatment of the sample: oral pan-JAK inhibitor, 5-10 mg twice daily. Investigators isolated RNA and reverse transcribed it into cDNA to act as the sequencing template. TCRdb's copy holds only in-frame clones and misses some; the assay was immunoSEQ multiplex PCR. The sample contains about 150,000 clones, around 50% of which appear only once. The V gene is TRBV15, the J gene TRBJ2-2; possible D gene TRBD2, 5 bases. The clonotype was recovered from a human donor with alopecia areata. Sequencing was performed on CD8+ T cells sorted from blood, taken at week 4, from a patient treated with tofacitinib. The CDR3 coding sequence is TGTGCCACCAGCCCCTCGGGAACACATCCCGGGGAGCTGTTTTTT. Translation gives CATSPSGTHPGELFF.